The 16 T cell receptor beta chains reported below all come from one sample, sequenced in a study of shared clonotypes between healthy human individuals. TCRdb's table, derived via immunoSEQ multiplex PCR, lists solely in-frame clones and lacks some. The table lists hundreds of thousands of clones, roughly 70% of them singletons. Material: memory CD4+ T cells sorted from blood. Subset defined: CD45RA-negative fraction. The receptors come from a woman aged 25-40 years in good health.

The chain recombines TRBV15 with TRBJ2-2; unclear D gene. Germline-derived CDR1 and CDR2 are LNHNV and YYDKDF (reference sequence). Trimming cost V 6 bases and J 0 bases, with 20 bases left between them. There are 18 residues in the CDR3. The CDR3 nucleotides read TGTGCCACCAGTACCCTTACCCGCAGCGACTCGAACACCGGGGAGCTGTTTTTT. Its translation is CATSTLTRSDSNTGELFF. The full variable domain, its missing parts supplied by reference TRBV15 and TRBJ2-2, is DAMVIQNPRYQVTQFGKPVTLSCSQTLNHNVMYWYQQKSSQAPKLLFHYYDKDFNNEADTPDNFQSRRPNTSFCFLDIRSPGLGDTAMYLCATSTLTRSDSNTGELFFGEGSRLTVL.

The chain couples TRBV30 to TRBJ1-6; D not resolved. V was cut by 0 bases and J by 7 bases, with 13 bases left in between. CDR3 size: 15 residues. Germline CDR1 reads GTSNPN; CDR2 reads SVGIG (reference sequence). The CDR3 bases are TGTGCCTGGAGTGTACTCGACCAAGGGAATTCACCCCTCCACTTT. Its translation is CAWSVLDQGNSPLHF.

V and J are TRBV4-2 and TRBJ2-1, with a possible D match to TRBD2 (5 bases). Germline loops: CDR1 LGHNA, CDR2 YNFKEQ. There are 14 residues in the CDR3. Trimming took 4 bases from V and 15 from J, leaving 22 bases between them. CDR3: CASSRSEGPEHLFF. The CDR3 nucleotides are TGTGCCAGCAGCCGTTCCGAGGGCCCTGAGCATCTGTTCTTC.

V is TRBV5-1 and J is TRBJ1-6, with 9 positions matching TRBD1. The CDR3 covers 15 residues. The V segment lost 4 bases and the J segment 6 bases; nucleotides outside the gene matches: 5. Germline assignment: CDR1 SGHRS and CDR2 YFSETQ. The CDR3 loop reads CASSMSTGGNSPLHF. The DNA for the CDR3 is TGCGCCAGCAGCATGTCGACAGGGGGTAATTCACCCCTCCACTTT. Full variable domain (remainder filled in from reference TRBV5-1 and TRBJ1-6): KAGVTQTPRYLIKTRGQQVTLSCSPISGHRSVSWYQQTPGQGLQFLFEYFSETQRNKGNFPGRFSGRQFSNSRSEMNVSTLELGDSALYLCASSMSTGGNSPLHFGNGTRLTVT.

The count of this clone is one. This sample includes further DNA sequences coding for the same CDR3. The chain joins TRBV5-4 to TRBJ2-5; TRBD1 matches 9 bases. The CDR3 runs to 15 residues. From germline, CDR1 is SGHNT and CDR2 YYREEE (reference sequence). With V trimmed by 2 bases and J by 5 bases, 7 bases remained unmatched. CDR3 sequence (DNA): TGTGCCAGCAGCTTCGGGACAGGGCCGGGGGAGACCCAGTACTTC. It encodes CASSFGTGPGETQYF.

This rearrangement joins TRBV7-9 to TRBJ2-5; 9 bases are a match to TRBD1. The J call may be in error: the DNA end matches TRBJ2-7 better. Per germline, CDR1 SEHNR and CDR2 FQNEAQ (reference sequence). This CDR3 contains 14 residues. In nucleotides, the CDR3 is TGTGCCAGCGGTGCTGGACAGGGGACTTACGAGCAGTACTTC. Amino acid sequence: CASGAGQGTYEQYF.

A note on this clone: Other DNA sequences in the same sample also yield this CDR3. V gene TRBV9 combines with J gene TRBJ2-1; tentative D call: TRBD2 (6 bases). The ends were cut back, 0 bases at V and 10 bases at J, with 8 bases in the middle. The CDR3 runs to 12 residues. The V gene's germline CDR1 is SGDLS and CDR2 YYNGEE. The CDR3 nucleotides are TGTGCCAGCAGCGTAGTCGCGGGGGAGCAGTTCTTC. Translating gives CASSVVAGEQFF.

The chain employs TRBV6-1 and TRBJ2-3; 9 bases align to TRBD2. CDR1 and CDR2 from the germline V gene are MNHNS and SASEGT. Losses at the gene ends were 2 bases for V and 7 bases for J; bases not matched to a gene: 13. The CDR3 totals 17 residues. The CDR3 bases are TGTGCCAGCAGTGAACGGTCCCTAGCGGGGAGTGCAAATACGCAGTATTTT. Its translation is CASSERSLAGSANTQYF.

The CDR3 spells CASRTGTMGSYEQYF. The CDR3 DNA reads TGTGCCAGCAGAACCGGGACAATGGGCTCCTACGAGCAGTACTTC. This chain uses TRBV6-1 with TRBJ2-7; a weak D match, TRBD1 (6 bases). This CDR3 has 15 amino acids. Germline V gives CDR1 MNHNS, CDR2 SASEGT. The V gene lost 6 bases and the J gene lost 0 bases, with 15 bases spanning the gap.

This clone occurred a few times. CDR3: CASSVGLASQETQYF. The CDR3, as DNA: TGTGCCAGCAGCGTAGGACTAGCGTCCCAAGAGACCCAGTACTTC. The chain links TRBV9 to TRBJ2-5; 8 bases fit TRBD2. The CDR3 is 15 residues long. CDR1 is SGDLS and CDR2 is YYNGEE in the germline V gene. J lost 1 base, V lost 0 bases, and 2 bases had no gene match.

The V call is TRBV7-7, the J call TRBJ2-1; TRBD1 is a possible D gene (6 bases). The V end lost 5 bases, the J end lost 11 bases, and 25 bases lay between the germline ends. Germline CDR1 and CDR2: SSHAT and FNYEAQ (reference sequence). This CDR3 contains 16 residues. The CDR3 is CASSTNVGGPNVKQFF. CDR3 bases: TGTGCCAGCAGCACCAACGTAGGGGGACCTAACGTAAAGCAGTTCTTC. The complete variable domain, with remaining parts taken from reference TRBV7-7 and TRBJ2-1, reads GAGVSQSPRYKVTKRGQDVTLRCDPISSHATLYWYQQALGQGPEFLTYFNYEAQPDKSGLPSDRFSAERPEGSISTLTIQRTEQRDSAMYRCASSTNVGGPNVKQFFGPGTRLTVL.

This clone was counted at least ten times. V gene TRBV6-4 combines with J gene TRBJ2-1, with no clear D. Germline values: CDR1 MRHNA, CDR2 SNTAGT. V was cut by 5 bases and J by 3 bases, with 14 bases left in between. CDR3 length: 15 residues. The CDR3 sequence is CASSLTSSDYNEQFF. The DNA of the CDR3 is TGTGCCAGCAGTTTGACCTCGTCAGACTACAATGAGCAGTTCTTC.

The chain employs TRBV14 and TRBJ1-1; 7 nucleotides match TRBD1. After removal of 5 bases from V and 6 bases from J, the junction contained 6 bases not matched to a gene. In germline, CDR1 is SGHDN, CDR2 FVKESK. There are 13 residues in the CDR3. CDR3 sequence reads: CASSERQGAEAFF. Written as DNA, the CDR3 is TGTGCCAGCAGCGAGCGGCAGGGGGCTGAAGCTTTCTTT. Filled out from reference TRBV14 and TRBJ1-1, the complete variable domain reads EAGVTQFPSHSVIEKGQTVTLRCDPISGHDNLYWYRRVMGKEIKFLLHFVKESKQDESGMPNNRFLAERTGGTYSTLKVQPAELEDSGVYFCASSERQGAEAFFGQGTRLTVV.

This chain links TRBV19 with TRBJ1-3; TRBD1 might be the D (5 bases). Trimming took off 5 bases at V and 0 bases at J, with 11 bases between the two ends. CDR3 size: 15 residues. Looked up from germline, CDR1 is LNHDA and CDR2 is SQIVND (reference sequence). CDR3 loop: CASSHRQSSGNTIYF. In nucleotides, the CDR3 is TGTGCCAGTAGTCACCGACAGAGCTCTGGAAACACCATATATTTT.

This chain connects TRBV7-8 to TRBJ2-7; 9 positions agree with TRBD2. Germline CDR1 SGHVS, CDR2 FQNEAQ. This CDR3 comprises 17 residues. V lost 0 bases to trimming and J lost 4 bases; unmatched junction nucleotides: 10. The CDR3 DNA follows: TGTGCCAGCAGCTTAGCTTCACCCGGCGGGAGGGGATACGAGCAGTACTTC. Translation gives CASSLASPGGRGYEQYF.

J is TRBJ2-1 and V is TRBV6-1, with D perhaps matching TRBD2 (7 bases). Between the trimmed V and J ends, which lost 4 bases and 8 bases, there was a span of 24 bases. CDR1 and CDR2 (germline): MNHNS, SASEGT. The CDR3 extends over 17 amino acids. CDR3 residues: CASSGHRVSGGGDEQFF. The CDR3 DNA reads as TGTGCCAGCAGTGGACACAGGGTCTCGGGGGGTGGAGATGAGCAGTTCTTC.